The 17 T cell receptor beta chains below come from one sample, sequenced in a study of CD8 T cells in Susac syndrome. RNA, at roughly 0.5 to 1 ug, was reverse transcribed with random hexamers. One entry per CDR3 protein, called by TCRdb with MiXCR from the immunoSEQ multiplex PCR reads. The table shows 110,000 to 150,000 distinct CDR3 sequences, with approximately 95% occurring only once. The specimen sequenced was CD4+ T cells from PBMCs. These receptor sequences come from a human donor with Susac syndrome.

The gene calls are TRBV3-1 and TRBJ2-7, with 7 bases lining up with TRBD2. V shed 4 bases and J 4 bases; nucleotides not matched to a gene: 16. This CDR3 is 17 amino acids long. Germline V gene lookup returns CDR1 LGHDT and CDR2 YNNKEL (reference sequence). The CDR3 region has the DNA TGTGCCAGCAGCCCCAGAGTAGTGGCGGGAGTTGGGTACGAGCAGTACTTC. This sequence encodes CASSPRVVAGVGYEQYF.

V gene TRBV2 combines with J gene TRBJ2-7, with D maybe TRBD2 (6 bases). This CDR3 is 12 amino acids long. Deletions cut 4 bases from V and 13 bases from J, with 17 bases between. CDR1 is SNHLY, CDR2 FYNNEI, per germline. The CDR3 DNA reads as TGTGCCAGCAGTGGGGGTGGCGGGGCCCCTTACTTC. This translates into CASSGGGGAPYF.

This chain connects TRBV30 to TRBJ2-7; possibly TRBD2 for D (6 bases). The CDR3 is made up of 11 amino acids. Trimming shortened V by 7 bases and J by 6 bases, and 13 bases separated the two germline ends. Germline CDR1 and CDR2: GTSNPN and SVGIG (reference sequence). The CDR3 DNA is TGTGCCTCCAGTCCGGAGGGCGAGCAGTACTTC. This translates into CASSPEGEQYF.

The V gene is TRBV28, the J gene TRBJ2-1; 13 nucleotides agree with TRBD2. Germline V CDR1 and CDR2: MDHEN, SYDVKM. V was pared by 3 bases and J by 8 bases, with 4 bases of the junction left unmatched. The CDR3 is 15 amino acids. The CDR3 DNA sequence: TGTGCCAGCAGTTTGTGGACTAGCGGGAGCCATGAGCAGTTCTTC. This encodes CASSLWTSGSHEQFF.

The rearrangement joins TRBV7-9 to TRBJ2-7, with D unclear. The ends were cut back, 2 bases at V and 3 bases at J, with 11 bases in the middle. The germline V gene encodes CDR1 SEHNR and CDR2 FQNEAQ (reference sequence). The CDR3 is made up of 14 amino acids. In nucleotides, the CDR3 is TGTGCCAGCAGCTTATCTTCCGGCTACTACGAGCAGTACTTC. Its protein product is CASSLSSGYYEQYF. Full variable domain (missing parts from reference TRBV7-9 and TRBJ2-7): DTGVSQNPRHKITKRGQNVTFRCDPISEHNRLYWYRQTLGQGPEFLTYFQNEAQLEKSRLLSDRFSAERPKGSFSTLEIQRTEQGDSAMYLCASSLSSGYYEQYFGPGTRLTVT.

This chain joins TRBV20-1 and TRBJ2-3, with 9 positions matching TRBD2. This CDR3 spans 14 amino acids. Germline values: CDR1 DFQATT, CDR2 SNEGSKA (reference sequence). The trim removed 5 bases at V and 6 bases at J, leaving 9 bases unmatched. The CDR3: CSAQLSGRPDTQYF. CDR3 DNA sequence: TGCAGTGCTCAGCTCAGCGGGAGGCCGGATACGCAGTATTTT.

This rearrangement joins TRBV29-1 to TRBJ1-1; 7 nucleotides line up with TRBD1. CDR3 length: 12 residues. CDR1 SQVTM and CDR2 ANQGSEA come from the germline V gene. V dropped 6 bases and J dropped 6; count of bases not matched to a gene: 7. The CDR3 DNA reads as TGCAGCGTCGGCCTCAGGGGGGCTGAAGCTTTCTTT. It codes for CSVGLRGAEAFF.

The DNA for the CDR3 is TGTGCCAGCAGCCGTGACAGGGGCACTGAAGCTTTCTTT. It codes for CASSRDRGTEAFF. This chain links TRBV14 with TRBJ1-1, with 8 nucleotides matching TRBD1. The CDR3 runs 13 residues. Germline CDR1 is SGHDN and CDR2 is FVKESK. V shed 4 bases, J shed 4 bases, and the junction held 2 bases outside the gene matches.

V usage is TRBV5-1 and J usage is TRBJ2-3; possibly TRBD1 for D (6 bases). The CDR3 sequence is 15 residues long. Trimming took 0 bases from V and 10 from J, leaving 18 bases between them. Per germline, CDR1 SGHRS and CDR2 YFSETQ. The CDR3 is CASSLGTATADAQYF. The CDR3 DNA is TGCGCCAGCAGCTTGGGGACAGCGACAGCCGATGCGCAGTATTTT.

The rearrangement joins TRBV6-2 or TRBV6-3 to TRBJ2-7, with no clear D. The CDR3 consists of 11 residues. The V gene's germline CDR1 is MNHEY and CDR2 SVGEGT. Trimming shortened V by 8 bases and J by 12 bases, and 17 bases separated the two germline ends. This chain's CDR3 is CASGSTFVLYF. The CDR3 DNA reads as TGTGCCAGCGGTTCCACGTTTGTGCTGTACTTC.

This sequence joins TRBV14 and TRBJ2-5; the match to TRBD2 covers 9 bases. This CDR3 region has 16 residues. V dropped 0 bases and J dropped 4; count of bases not matched to a gene: 6. From germline, CDR1 is SGHDN and CDR2 FVKESK. Written as DNA, the CDR3 is TGTGCCAGCAGCCAAGATCTCAAGCGGGAGGTAGAGACCCAGTACTTC. It codes for CASSQDLKREVETQYF. The full variable domain, completed using reference TRBV14 and TRBJ2-5, is EAGVTQFPSHSVIEKGQTVTLRCDPISGHDNLYWYRRVMGKEIKFLLHFVKESKQDESGMPNNRFLAERTGGTYSTLKVQPAELEDSGVYFCASSQDLKREVETQYFGPGTRLLVL.

This clonotype was seen more than once but under ten times. This chain uses TRBV20-1 with TRBJ1-2, with 8 bases identical to TRBD1. The ends lost 2 bases at V and 5 bases at J; junction bases unmatched: 1. Germline-derived CDR1 and CDR2 are DFQATT and SNEGSKA (reference sequence). The CDR3 totals 12 residues. For the CDR3, the DNA is TGCAGTGCTAGAACAGGGGGGTATGGCTACACCTTC. Translating gives CSARTGGYGYTF.

The rearrangement uses TRBV10-2 and TRBJ1-2; tentative D call: TRBD1 (6 bases). Germline assignment: CDR1 WSHSY and CDR2 SAAADI. The CDR3 has 12 residues. The V end was cut by 8 bases, the J end by 2 bases, with 9 bases between. The CDR3 region has the DNA TGCGCCAGCGGACAGCAGAACTATGGCTACACCTTC. Translation: CASGQQNYGYTF.

The chain uses TRBV4-2 and TRBJ1-1; tentative D call: TRBD1 (6 bases). V was pared by 0 bases and J by 4 bases, with 15 bases between. The CDR3 covers 16 residues. Germline values: CDR1 LGHNA, CDR2 YNFKEQ. The CDR3 loop is CASSQEPGGGSTEAFF. DNA for the CDR3: TGTGCCAGCAGCCAAGAACCGGGGGGCGGGAGCACTGAAGCTTTCTTT.

The table lists this clonotype with a count of one. The rearrangement links TRBV6-5 to TRBJ1-2, with a possible D match to TRBD1 (5 bases). V gave up 6 bases and J gave up 4 bases, with 12 bases separating them. The germline V gene encodes CDR1 MNHEY and CDR2 SVGAGI. The CDR3 has 13 residues. The CDR3 here is CASSRGRSYGYTF. CDR3 in DNA: TGTGCCAGCAGCCGGGGCCGAAGCTATGGCTACACCTTC.

V and J are TRBV21-1 and TRBJ1-1. TRBV21-1 is described as a pseudogene. CDR3 length: 17 residues. The CDR3 is CASSKARKRLAEQEAFF. In DNA form, the CDR3 reads TGTGCCAGCAGCAAAGCCCGAAAAAGATTGGCGGAGCAAGAAGCTTTCTTT.

The chain links TRBV11-1 to TRBJ2-1; D is unclear. The V gene's germline CDR1 is SGHAT and CDR2 FQDESV (reference sequence). V was cut by 5 bases and J by 0 bases, with 11 bases left in between. CDR3 length: 15 amino acids. The CDR3 DNA follows: TGTGCCAGCAGCCCCACGGCCGTCTCCTACAATGAGCAGTTCTTC. It translates to CASSPTAVSYNEQFF.